The entry that follows covers one T cell receptor beta chain sequence. No antigen is known for it. These data are taken from a study of blood T cells in healthy people across ages. Looked up from germline, CDR1 is ENHRY and CDR2 is SYGVKD. The CDR3 contains 14 residues. Trimming cost V 5 bases and J 0 bases, with 11 bases left between them. Points from the study as a whole: Conclusively comparing naive with antigen-experienced cells was impossible with unsorted PBMCs. Comparison with aged donors showed that long-lived donors had more naive CD4+ cells and higher diversity.

The authors ran a second PCR of roughly 6 to 12 cycles using a sample-barcoded 5' primer and a J-beta primer mix. With 12 random nucleotides, a template-switch adaptor tagged each individual cDNA molecule. TCRdb ran MiXCR on the 5' RACE reads and lists one entry per CDR3 protein. The sample records almost 1 million distinct CDR3 sequences, 45% to 60% being singletons. This clonotype was obtained from an older woman in good health. The chain combines TRBV10-3 with TRBJ2-7; D unresolved. The specimen sequenced was blood. CDR3 protein: CAISPGRSSYEQYF. The CDR3 bases are TGTGCCATCAGTCCAGGACGCTCCTCCTACGAGCAGTACTTC.